Below are 20 T cell receptor beta chains sequenced from a single sample in a study of blood T cell repertoires in COVID-19. Data came from immunoSEQ multiplex PCR; TCRdb stores just in-frame clones and leaves some out. The sample gives over 85,000 clones, under 85% of which show up once; around 3.3% is in the top ten. The specimen was peripheral blood. Receptors were obtained from a woman older than 75 with COVID-19, enrolled during active disease.

The chain couples TRBV3-1 (or the pseudogene TRBV3-2) to TRBJ2-2, with D maybe TRBD2 (7 bases). The V gene lost 3 bases and the J gene lost 2 bases, with 10 bases spanning the gap. CDR1 and CDR2 from the germline V gene are LGHDT and YNNKEL (reference sequence). CDR3 size: 15 residues. CDR3 sequence (DNA): TGTGCCAGCAGCCAGGGAGGGGGAAACACCGGGGAGCTGTTTTTT. This gives the protein CASSQGGGNTGELFF.

The chain recombines TRBV15 with TRBJ1-2; 10 bases fit TRBD1. The CDR3 contains 14 residues. The germline CDR1 and CDR2 sequences are LNHNV and YYDKDF (reference sequence). J gave up 6 bases and V 3 bases, and 4 bases lay outside the gene matches. The CDR3 spells CATSSGGTGDGYTF. CDR3 bases: TGTGCCACCAGCAGTGGCGGGACAGGGGATGGCTACACCTTC.

The chain joins TRBV10-3 to TRBJ1-2; no firm D call. Germline V CDR1 and CDR2: ENHRY, SYGVKD. The length of the CDR3 is 15 residues. With 4 bases removed from V and 3 bases from J, the gap between germline ends came to 15 bases. DNA of the CDR3: TGTGCCATCAGTGGGACTGGGCCGGCTGACTATGGCTACACCTTC. This gives the protein CAISGTGPADYGYTF.

The chain is built from TRBV19 and TRBJ2-7, with TRBD2 identical over 8 bases. Germline V gene data show CDR1 as LNHDA and CDR2 as SQIVND (reference sequence). The V gene end was trimmed by 7 bases and the J gene end by 6 bases; junction bases not matched to a gene: 8. The CDR3 has 13 amino acids. The DNA for the CDR3 is TGTGCCAGTAAGGAAGTTCGGGGGGGCGAGCAGTACTTC. Its translation: CASKEVRGGEQYF.

J is TRBJ2-1 and V is TRBV10-1; TRBD2 matches 9 bases. Germline loops: CDR1 WNHNN, CDR2 SYGVQD (reference sequence). The CDR3 consists of 15 residues. Unmatched junction bases numbered 11, after V lost 8 bases and J lost 6 bases. The CDR3 DNA reads as TGCGCCAGCGGGAGGCGGGGGGGCCCTACCAATGAGCAGTTCTTC. Translating it yields CASGRRGGPTNEQFF.

The J gene is TRBJ1-5, the V gene TRBV28, with TRBD1 identical over 8 bases. CDR3 length: 13 residues. V lost 4 bases to trimming and J lost 11 bases; unmatched junction nucleotides: 7. The V gene's germline CDR1 is MDHEN and CDR2 SYDVKM. CDR3 amino acids: CASSWTGPLAQHF. For the CDR3, the DNA is TGTGCCAGCAGTTGGACAGGGCCCTTGGCCCAGCATTTT.

The chain carries TRBV5-1 and TRBJ2-7; 7 positions agree with TRBD2. Germline CDR1 and CDR2: SGHRS and YFSETQ. J gave up 3 bases and V 0 bases, and 6 bases lay outside the gene matches. The CDR3 is made up of 15 amino acids. The CDR3 is CASSLAWGDYYEQYF. As DNA, the CDR3 is TGCGCCAGCAGCTTGGCCTGGGGGGACTACTACGAGCAGTACTTC.

This clone was seen only once. This rearrangement joins TRBV3-1 (or the pseudogene TRBV3-2) to TRBJ2-7, with 9 bases that match TRBD2. The CDR3 length is 16 residues. V trimming: 0 bases; J trimming: 4 bases; junction bases outside the gene matches: 7. Per the germline V gene, CDR1 is LGHDT and CDR2 is YNNKEL (reference sequence). The CDR3 DNA reads TGTGCCAGCAGCCAAGATAGCGGGAGCGGGTCGTACGAGCAGTACTTC. Its protein is CASSQDSGSGSYEQYF.

The chain has TRBV7-2 and TRBJ1-6; D may be TRBD1 (6 bases). The CDR3 length is 14 residues. Trimming shortened V by 2 bases and J by 9 bases, and 11 bases separated the two germline ends. CDR1 and CDR2 (germline): SGHTA, FQGNSA. The chain's CDR3 is CASSLKGQPSPLHF. DNA for the CDR3: TGTGCCAGCAGCTTAAAAGGACAGCCTTCACCCCTCCACTTT.

The rearrangement links TRBV7-3 to TRBJ1-1; D unresolved. Trimming took 1 base from V and 3 from J, leaving 6 bases between them. Germline V gene lookup returns CDR1 SGHTA and CDR2 FQGTGA. This CDR3 contains 13 residues. In DNA, the CDR3 is TGTGCCAGCAGCTTAATGGCGGACACTGAAGCTTTCTTT. Translated, it gives CASSLMADTEAFF.

The V and J genes are TRBV27 and TRBJ2-1, with TRBD2 identical over 7 bases. In germline, CDR1 is MNHEY, CDR2 SMNVEV (reference sequence). There are 14 residues in the CDR3. After removal of 9 bases from V and 0 bases from J, the junction contained 5 bases not matched to a gene. The chain's CDR3 is CASRGGSSYNEQFF. Written as DNA, the CDR3 is TGTGCCAGTAGGGGCGGGAGCTCCTACAATGAGCAGTTCTTC.

This clone occurred once. This chain connects TRBV3-1 (or the pseudogene TRBV3-2) to TRBJ2-1; D not certain. Germline V gives CDR1 LGHDT, CDR2 YNNKEL (reference sequence). V was cut by 6 bases and J by 5 bases, with 8 bases left in between. This CDR3 is built from 12 residues. The CDR3 coding sequence is TGTGCCAGCAGAAACTACGACAATGAGCAGTTCTTC. Translating it yields CASRNYDNEQFF.

The DNA for the CDR3 is TGTGCCAGTGCAGGGAATACTGAAGCTTTCTTT. Amino acid sequence: CASAGNTEAFF. The chain couples TRBV19 to TRBJ1-1, with D possibly TRBD1 on 5 matching bases. The CDR3 contains 11 residues. The V and J ends lost 8 bases and 5 bases respectively, with 9 bases between them. Germline assignment: CDR1 LNHDA and CDR2 SQIVND (reference sequence).

The CDR3 here is CASSGARDNEQFF. The CDR3, as DNA: TGTGCCAGCAGTGGAGCTAGAGACAATGAGCAGTTCTTC. The chain joins TRBV2 to TRBJ2-1; no clear D. CDR1 SNHLY and CDR2 FYNNEI come from the germline V gene. The CDR3 is 13 residues long. V gave up 4 bases and J gave up 5 bases, with 9 bases separating them.

This clone was recorded a few times. V usage is TRBV7-9 and J usage is TRBJ1-6; TRBD1 aligns across 8 bases. Germline CDR1 is SEHNR and CDR2 is FQNEAQ (reference sequence). V was pared by 1 base and J by 10 bases, with 3 bases of the junction left unmatched. The CDR3 extends over 14 amino acids. Written as DNA, the CDR3 is TGTGCCAGCAGCTTAGGACAGGGGTACTCACCCCTCCACTTT. It translates to CASSLGQGYSPLHF.

A single count supports this clone. The chain links TRBV19 to TRBJ2-5; 10 bases are shared with TRBD2. Germline V gives CDR1 LNHDA, CDR2 SQIVND (reference sequence). The V gene end was trimmed by 4 bases and the J gene end by 5 bases; junction bases not matched to a gene: 10. This CDR3 is built from 16 residues. The CDR3 bases are TGTGCCAGTAGTAATTTGGGAGCGGGAGGGCGCGAGACCCAGTACTTC. It specifies CASSNLGAGGRETQYF.

The chain recombines TRBV11-2 with TRBJ1-5; D ambiguous. V shed 1 base and J shed 4 bases, with 5 bases lying between them. From germline, CDR1 is SGHAT and CDR2 FQNNGV. The CDR3 consists of 13 residues. CDR3 sequence: CASSLGSNQPQHF. The CDR3 DNA sequence: TGTGCCAGCAGCTTAGGCAGTAATCAGCCCCAGCATTTT.

This chain joins TRBV5-6 and TRBJ1-4, with D perhaps TRBD1 (5 bases). V dropped 3 bases and J dropped 1 base, with 7 bases sitting between them. The germline V gene has CDR1 SGHDT and CDR2 YYEEEE. This CDR3 has 14 amino acids. Here the CDR3 DNA reads TGTGCCAGCAGCTCAGGGCTAACTAATGAAAAACTGTTTTTT. Translated: CASSSGLTNEKLFF.

The chain joins TRBV5-1 to TRBJ2-3; 14 positions match TRBD2. Germline-derived CDR1 and CDR2 are SGHRS and YFSETQ. The V and J ends lost 4 bases and 0 bases, in that order; junction bases with no gene match: 7. This CDR3 has 18 residues. The CDR3 sequence: CASSIGLAGGLSTDTQYF. In nucleotides, the CDR3 is TGCGCCAGCAGCATAGGACTAGCGGGAGGATTAAGCACAGATACGCAGTATTTT.

The gene calls are TRBV27 and TRBJ2-1, with 15 bases that match TRBD2. The V and J ends lost 7 bases and 0 bases, in that order; junction bases with no gene match: 4. This CDR3 is 17 amino acids long. Germline V gene sequence: CDR1 MNHEY, CDR2 SMNVEV (reference sequence). The CDR3 loop reads CASKGLAGGPSYNEQFF. The CDR3 nucleotides are TGTGCCAGCAAAGGACTAGCGGGAGGGCCCTCCTACAATGAGCAGTTCTTC.